These 32 T cell receptor beta chains originate from one sample sequenced in a study of post-analysis software for immune sequencing data. Study results and limitations: The five TRBV segments detected at higher frequency in patients than in controls included TRBV5-6, TRBV5-1 and TRBV20-1.

No antigens are known for them. TCR beta libraries were prepared from cDNA with unique molecular identifiers. TCRdb reanalysed the PCR reads using MiXCR and keeps one entry per CDR3 protein. The table shows roughly 600,000 distinct CDR3 sequences, with about 40% occurring only once. Material: blood. The receptors stem from a girl aged 5 to 17 with multiple sclerosis.

DNA for the CDR3: TGTGCCAGCAGTGAAACGAGGGCCTACGAGCAGTACTTC. Its protein is CASSETRAYEQYF. This chain uses TRBV6-1 with TRBJ2-7, with D maybe TRBD2 (5 bases). The CDR3 length is 13 residues. Between the trimmed V and J ends, which lost 2 bases and 2 bases, there was a span of 7 bases. Germline assignment: CDR1 MNHNS and CDR2 SASEGT.

The rearrangement joins TRBV29-1 to TRBJ2-4; tentatively, D is TRBD1 (6 bases). This CDR3 contains 15 residues. Per germline, CDR1 SQVTM and CDR2 ANQGSEA. The V gene lost 4 bases and the J gene lost 5 bases, with 18 bases spanning the gap. The CDR3 reads CSVGDTAQLENIQYF. The CDR3 coding sequence is TGCAGCGTTGGGGACACGGCCCAACTTGAAAACATTCAGTACTTC.

This clonotype was seen a few times. This sequence joins TRBV9 and TRBJ2-3; 7 nucleotides agree with TRBD1. Looked up from germline, CDR1 is SGDLS and CDR2 is YYNGEE. Trimming at V came to 3 bases and at J to 2 bases, leaving 6 bases not matched to a gene. The CDR3 sequence is 15 residues long. The CDR3 spells CASSAEDRLTDTQYF. The CDR3 region has the DNA TGTGCCAGCAGCGCCGAGGACAGGCTCACAGATACGCAGTATTTT.

This chain connects TRBV5-1 to TRBJ2-6, with 7 bases matching TRBD1. V shed 2 bases and J 0 bases; nucleotides not matched to a gene: 8. Germline V CDR1 and CDR2: SGHRS, YFSETQ. The CDR3 extends over 18 amino acids. CDR3 sequence reads: CASSLTGTAGSGANVLTF. For the CDR3, the DNA is TGCGCCAGCAGCTTAACCGGGACAGCAGGCTCTGGGGCCAACGTCCTGACTTTC. Full variable domain (missing parts from reference TRBV5-1 and TRBJ2-6): KAGVTQTPRYLIKTRGQQVTLSCSPISGHRSVSWYQQTPGQGLQFLFEYFSETQRNKGNFPGRFSGRQFSNSRSEMNVSTLELGDSALYLCASSLTGTAGSGANVLTFGAGSRLTVL.

This clonotype was seen more than once but under ten times. J is TRBJ2-5 and V is TRBV5-1, with D possibly TRBD2 on 5 matching bases. Trimming took off 0 bases at V and 5 bases at J, with 8 bases between the two ends. The CDR3 totals 13 residues. Germline V gene data show CDR1 as SGHRS and CDR2 as YFSETQ. CDR3 nucleotide sequence: TGCGCCAGCAGCTTGGCCCCTAGCGAGACCCAGTACTTC. As protein: CASSLAPSETQYF. Using reference TRBV5-1 and TRBJ2-5 for the parts outside the CDR3, the full variable domain is KAGVTQTPRYLIKTRGQQVTLSCSPISGHRSVSWYQQTPGQGLQFLFEYFSETQRNKGNFPGRFSGRQFSNSRSEMNVSTLELGDSALYLCASSLAPSETQYFGPGTRLLVL.

In DNA form, the CDR3 reads TGTGCCAGCTCACCCCAGGCGAAGAACACTGAAGCTTTCTTT. Residues: CASSPQAKNTEAFF. The gene calls are TRBV18 and TRBJ1-1; D remains unclear. Looked up from germline, CDR1 is KGHSH and CDR2 is LQKENI. V was cut by 3 bases and J by 1 base, with 9 bases left in between. This CDR3 spans 14 amino acids.

This clonotype was seen a few times. The V gene is TRBV29-1, the J gene TRBJ2-5; 8 bases align to TRBD2. The closer fit of TRBJ2-7 to the DNA end suggests the J call may be wrong. Germline V gives CDR1 SQVTM, CDR2 ANQGSEA. The CDR3 consists of 13 residues. The CDR3, as DNA: TGCAGCGTTGAGGGGACTAGTCGATACGAGCAGTACTTC. Protein product: CSVEGTSRYEQYF.

The V gene is TRBV9, the J gene TRBJ1-2; 9 bases are a match to TRBD1. Germline-derived CDR1 and CDR2 are SGDLS and YYNGEE. The CDR3 is 14 residues long. With V trimmed by 2 bases and J by 6 bases, 5 bases remained unmatched. The DNA for the CDR3 is TGTGCCAGCAGCGTGGGACAGGGCCTTAATGGCTACACCTTC. Translation gives CASSVGQGLNGYTF.

This clonotype has a handful of counts. The chain employs TRBV5-1 and TRBJ1-1, with 10 bases aligning to TRBD1. Per germline, CDR1 SGHRS and CDR2 YFSETQ. J gave up 1 base and V 0 bases, and 9 bases lay outside the gene matches. This CDR3 is built from 18 residues. CDR3 amino acids: CASSLEKGQGDRNTEAFF. CDR3 DNA: TGCGCCAGCAGCTTGGAAAAAGGACAGGGGGACCGGAACACTGAAGCTTTCTTT.

There are a few counts of this clonotype. The chain links TRBV4-1 to TRBJ2-1, with no clear D. Germline-derived CDR1 and CDR2 are MGHRA and YSYEKL. The CDR3 is made up of 13 amino acids. V lost 4 bases to trimming and J lost 9 bases, with 13 bases between them. The CDR3 sequence: CASSPAWRSEQFF. The CDR3 DNA is TGCGCCAGCAGCCCTGCCTGGCGGAGTGAGCAGTTCTTC.

This clonotype was detected only a few times. The chain couples TRBV6-1 to TRBJ2-1; TRBD2 might be the D (5 bases). Germline V gene sequence: CDR1 MNHNS, CDR2 SASEGT. V was cut by 0 bases and J by 0 bases, with 9 bases left in between. The CDR3 is made up of 16 amino acids. CDR3 loop: CASSEAPGSSYNEQFF. The CDR3 DNA follows: TGTGCCAGCAGTGAAGCCCCGGGAAGCTCCTACAATGAGCAGTTCTTC.

In this sample, this clonotype turned up a few times. J is TRBJ2-1 and V is TRBV4-1; tentatively, D is TRBD1 (6 bases). The ends were cut back, 0 bases at V and 5 bases at J, with 14 bases in the middle. CDR1 MGHRA and CDR2 YSYEKL come from the germline V gene. The length of the CDR3 is 16 residues. DNA of the CDR3: TGCGCCAGCAGCCAAGAGGACAGTATGCAGAACAATGAGCAGTTCTTC. Its translation: CASSQEDSMQNNEQFF.

This clonotype was recorded a few times. This chain joins TRBV6-5 and TRBJ2-1, with TRBD2 matching over 13 bases. The CDR3 is 18 residues long. Germline CDR1 reads MNHEY; CDR2 reads SVGAGI. J lost 6 bases, V lost 3 bases, and 11 bases had no gene match. This CDR3 reads CASSYTVVGTSGINEQFF. In DNA, the CDR3 is TGTGCCAGCAGTTATACGGTTGTAGGGACTAGCGGGATCAATGAGCAGTTCTTC.

The V call is TRBV4-1, the J call TRBJ1-1; tentative D call: TRBD1 (5 bases). Germline CDR1 and CDR2: MGHRA and YSYEKL. V lost 3 bases, J lost 5 bases, and 13 bases lay in between. The CDR3 spans 14 residues. The CDR3 spells CASSQGQGGTEAFF. CDR3 nucleotide sequence: TGCGCCAGCAGCCAGGGTCAGGGAGGGACTGAAGCTTTCTTT.

V gene TRBV7-3 combines with J gene TRBJ1-6; 7 nucleotides align to TRBD1. The CDR3 spans 16 residues. The germline gives CDR1 SGHTA, CDR2 FQGTGA. The V gene end was trimmed by 2 bases and the J gene end by 7 bases; junction bases not matched to a gene: 8. The CDR3 loop reads CASSLRRAGGNSPLHF. CDR3 sequence (DNA): TGTGCCAGCAGCTTACGGAGGGCAGGGGGAAATTCACCCCTCCACTTT.

This clonotype was seen at least ten times. The chain recombines TRBV2 with TRBJ2-1; D gene uncertain. The germline V gene has CDR1 SNHLY and CDR2 FYNNEI. The CDR3 is 11 amino acids. With 4 bases removed from V and 4 bases from J, the gap between germline ends came to 2 bases. CDR3 sequence reads: CASSAYNEQFF. The DNA of the CDR3 is TGTGCCAGCAGTGCTTACAATGAGCAGTTCTTC.

The chain uses TRBV12-3 or TRBV12-4 and TRBJ2-5, with a possible D match to TRBD2 (6 bases). Trimming left V 5 bases short and J 0 bases short, with 13 bases between. CDR3 length equals 15 residues. The CDR3 reads CASSRIERDQETQYF. The CDR3 nucleotides read TGTGCCAGCAGTCGAATTGAGCGGGACCAAGAGACCCAGTACTTC.

This clonotype was counted between two and nine times. This rearrangement joins TRBV13 to TRBJ2-3; no reliable D call. CDR1 and CDR2 (germline): PRHDT, FYEKMQ (reference sequence). V lost 5 bases and J lost 3, with 9 bases in between. This CDR3 region has 13 residues. The CDR3 region has the DNA TGTGCCAGCAGCCTTCAGCAGACAGATACGCAGTATTTT. Amino acids: CASSLQQTDTQYF.

A word on this clonotype: This may come from a read error, since a much larger clone is one base off. CDR3 sequence reads: CASSLEIGLGGTDAQYF. The DNA of the CDR3 is TGTGCCAGCAGTTTAGAAATAGGACTAGGGGGCACAGATGCGCAGTATTTT. The J gene is TRBJ2-3, the V gene TRBV12-3 or TRBV12-4; tentatively, D is TRBD1 or TRBD2 (7 bases each). This CDR3 spans 17 amino acids.

This chain uses TRBV12-3 or TRBV12-4 with TRBJ1-5, with 8 bases matching TRBD1. There are 17 residues in the CDR3. V gave up 3 bases and J gave up 0 bases; unmatched junction bases: 7. The CDR3 DNA reads as TGTGCCAGCAGTTTTCAACAGGGGGAGTATAGCAATCAGCCCCAGCATTTT. Translating gives CASSFQQGEYSNQPQHF.

This clonotype was detected a few times. This chain links TRBV2 with TRBJ2-5; 7 bases match TRBD1. The last part of the DNA fits TRBJ2-7 better; the J call may be wrong. CDR1 and CDR2 from the germline V gene are SNHLY and FYNNEI. This CDR3 has 15 amino acids. The CDR3 DNA is TGTGCCAGCACGGTCGATCACAGGGGTAACTACGAGCAGTACTTC. This translates into CASTVDHRGNYEQYF.

This clonotype was picked up a small number of times. The junction departs from the called germline gene at one end, perhaps through a read error. J is TRBJ1-1 and V is TRBV29-1; the D gene is possibly TRBD1 (6 bases). The germline gives CDR1 SQVTM, CDR2 ANQGSEA. This CDR3 region has 14 residues. The chain's CDR3 is CSAGAGAKNTEAFF. The CDR3 nucleotides are TGCAGCGCTGGGGCAGGGGCCAAGAACACCGAAGCTTTCTTT.

The chain employs TRBV14 and TRBJ1-2, with a possible D match to TRBD1 (6 bases). Trimming took off 3 bases at V and 8 bases at J, with 13 bases between the two ends. There are 13 residues in the CDR3. Germline CDR1 and CDR2: SGHDN and FVKESK. The CDR3 reads CASSQAGAPGYTF. CDR3 DNA: TGTGCCAGCAGCCAGGCGGGGGCCCCAGGCTACACCTTC.

There are a few counts of this clonotype. The chain couples TRBV12-3 or TRBV12-4 to TRBJ1-1, with D possibly matching TRBD1 (5 bases). Trimming took 6 bases from V and 0 from J, leaving 8 bases between them. This CDR3 comprises 13 residues. CDR3 DNA: TGTGCCAGCAGCCGGACACTGAACACTGAAGCTTTCTTT. This sequence encodes CASSRTLNTEAFF.

The genes are TRBV7-8 and TRBJ2-7; 7 nucleotides align to TRBD1. The J segment lost 0 bases and the V segment lost 5 bases, leaving 16 bases of the junction unmatched. This CDR3 is built from 18 residues. Per the germline V gene, CDR1 is SGHVS and CDR2 is FQNEAQ. The CDR3 protein is CASSPDRGRNRGSYEQYF. CDR3 nucleotide sequence: TGTGCCAGCAGCCCCGACCGTGGGCGGAACAGGGGCTCCTACGAGCAGTACTTC.

The chain joins TRBV9 to TRBJ2-1; 9 bases are shared with TRBD1. CDR3 length equals 15 residues. Germline V gene data show CDR1 as SGDLS and CDR2 as YYNGEE. V lost 4 bases and J lost 4; bases outside the gene matches: 6. CDR3 region: CASSKQGAEYNEQFF. In DNA form, the CDR3 reads TGTGCCAGCAGCAAACAGGGGGCGGAATACAATGAGCAGTTCTTC.

The sample holds a few counts of this clonotype. The chain is built from TRBV7-9 and TRBJ2-7; D may be TRBD1 (5 bases). The CDR3 sequence is 12 residues long. CDR1 SEHNR and CDR2 FQNEAQ come from the germline V gene (reference sequence). The germline V and J ends were trimmed by 10 bases and 3 bases, with 13 bases remaining between them. The CDR3 loop reads CATGSYGYEQYF. As DNA, the CDR3 is TGTGCCACAGGGTCGTACGGCTACGAGCAGTACTTC.

The chain couples TRBV7-2 to TRBJ2-1, with 8 nucleotides matching TRBD2. The CDR3 spans 16 residues. CDR1 is SGHTA and CDR2 is FQGNSA in the germline V gene. The V gene end was trimmed by 5 bases and the J gene end by 2 bases; junction bases not matched to a gene: 8. The CDR3 sequence is CASSPVTSGPYNEQFF. CDR3 bases: TGTGCCAGCAGCCCAGTTACTAGCGGACCCTACAATGAGCAGTTCTTC.

The rearrangement joins TRBV4-1 to TRBJ2-1; D is perhaps TRBD2 (7 bases). The germline CDR1 and CDR2 sequences are MGHRA and YSYEKL. The V end was cut by 3 bases, the J end by 5 bases, with 14 bases between. The CDR3 totals 15 residues. CDR3 DNA: TGCGCCAGCAGCCATCCCGCGGGGGCAGACAATGAGCAGTTCTTC. Protein product: CASSHPAGADNEQFF.

The chain has TRBV20-1 and TRBJ2-4, with D unresolved. The V and J ends lost 5 bases and 3 bases respectively, with 14 bases between them. The CDR3 contains 14 residues. CDR1 is DFQATT, CDR2 SNEGSKA, per germline (reference sequence). The CDR3 here is CSASAGLSKNIQYF. The DNA of the CDR3 is TGCAGTGCTTCGGCCGGGCTCAGCAAAAACATTCAGTACTTC.

The CDR3 is CASSLGWIGELFF. CDR3 coding DNA: TGTGCCAGCAGCTTGGGTTGGATCGGGGAGCTGTTTTTT. This sequence joins TRBV5-6 and TRBJ2-2; D gene ambiguous. CDR1 SGHDT and CDR2 YYEEEE come from the germline V gene. The CDR3 runs to 13 residues. Trimming removed 0 bases at V and 7 bases at J, with 7 bases between.

The J gene is TRBJ1-2, the V gene TRBV12-3 or TRBV12-4; 7 bases map to TRBD1. V shed 6 bases and J 6 bases; nucleotides not matched to a gene: 7. This CDR3 has 13 amino acids. CDR3 coding DNA: TGTGCCAGCAGCCCCCACAGGGGTGATGGCTACACCTTC. This translates into CASSPHRGDGYTF.